This TCR beta chain was identified during a study of PD-L1 blockade in urothelial cancer. Study overall: Patients took up atezolizumab in the mid-2010s at 1,200 mg intravenously every 3 weeks. At 3 weeks (second dose) and 6 weeks after starting treatment, blood was analyzed.

Libraries were prepared by immunoSEQ multiplex PCR; TCRdb keeps only in-frame clonotypes and omits some of them. Of under 70,000 clones detected, roughly 85% appear once; the ten largest clones hold approximately 15%. The CDR3 covers 14 residues. CDR1 SEHNR and CDR2 FQNEAQ come from the germline V gene (reference sequence). V gave up 1 base and J gave up 0 bases, with 6 bases separating them. Documented time point: pretreatment peripheral blood. Patients suffered from locally advanced or metastatic urothelial carcinoma. Peripheral blood mononuclear cells were collected from every patient before and during treatment, yielding between 1 and 8 samples per patient.

Sequenced material: PBMCs, taken around atezolizumab (anti-PD-L1) treatment. This receptor was identified in a man between 65 and 80 years old with urothelial cancer. The chain couples TRBV7-9 to TRBJ1-1; TRBD1 might be the D (5 bases). CDR3 residues: CASSLEGVNTEAFF. The CDR3 region has the DNA TGTGCCAGCAGCTTAGAAGGGGTGAACACTGAAGCTTTCTTT.